This TCR beta chain was profiled in a study of somatic mutations in cytotoxic T cells in rheumatoid arthritis. Study overall: Flow-sorting brought some V beta antibody-stained T-cell populations to nearly 100% purity, V beta1+ cells sequenced for TCRB among them.

TCRdb's table, derived via immunoSEQ multiplex PCR, lists solely in-frame clones and lacks some. Of around 23,000 clones in the sample, roughly 80% are singletons; the top ten hold approximately 3.8%. Positive selection using magnetic beads isolated the CD4+ and CD8+ cells (purity was checked by flow cytometry). Germline V gene data show CDR1 as LGHNA and CDR2 as YNFKEQ. Germline trimming cut 4 bases from V and 7 bases from J; bases unmatched to any gene: 17. CDR3 length: 17 amino acids. The receptor was isolated from an adult with rheumatoid arthritis. The sequenced sample consisted of CD8+ T cells sorted from blood. The chain combines TRBV4-2 with TRBJ2-7; TRBD1 agrees at 9 bases. CDR3: CASSPYAGTGLDGEQYF. Here the CDR3 DNA reads TGTGCCAGCAGCCCCTATGCCGGGACAGGGCTTGATGGGGAGCAGTACTTC.